The clone carrying this TCR beta chain came up many times. Previously described methods and listed TCR primers were used for bulk TCR libraries. TCRdb redid the calling of the PCR reads with MiXCR, one entry per CDR3 protein. In the table there are roughly 65,000 distinct CDR3 sequences, around a sixth of which are singletons. This sample stems from a study of molecular identifiers for immune sequencing clone quantification. The V segment lost 6 bases and the J segment 1 base; nucleotides outside the gene matches: 11. The germline V gene has CDR1 MNHNY and CDR2 SVGAGI (reference sequence). This CDR3 contains 16 residues. Naive CD8 T cells were picked out by sorting for CD8+CD4-CCR7+CD45RA+.

This TCR derives from a human donor in good health. Some libraries in this study had Jurkat cell RNA spiked in. This chain links TRBV6-6 with TRBJ1-1, with 7 bases aligning to TRBD1. Input material: naive CD8+ T cells from blood, with Jurkat cell RNA spiked in. Described subset: FACS-sorted CD8+CD4-CCR7+CD45RA+ naive T cells. Here the CDR3 DNA reads TGTGCCAGCAGGAAAACGACAGGGTCTACGAACACTGAAGCTTTCTTT. Its translation: CASRKTTGSTNTEAFF.